What follows are 9 T cell receptor beta chains derived from one specimen sequenced in a study of CD8 T cells in ankylosing spondylitis. A single record per CDR3 protein comes from TCRdb applying MiXCR to the 5' RACE reads. The sample lists more than 600,000 distinct CDR3 sequences, roughly 19% occurring once. These receptors are not linked to any known antigen. Broader study findings: Among TCR beta sequences, a motif of under ten highly homologous variants appeared characteristic of ankylosing spondylitis blood.

Sequencing was carried out using blood, either unsorted or a sorted T cell fraction (not recorded which). These receptors all stem from a male donor with ankylosing spondylitis.

This clonotype was observed a few times. This chain joins TRBV2 and TRBJ1-4; D not certain. The CDR3 length is 11 residues. The germline V gene encodes CDR1 SNHLY and CDR2 FYNNEI. The V gene lost 7 bases and the J gene lost 7 bases, with 7 bases spanning the gap. CDR3 sequence: CASMALEKLFF. CDR3 nucleotide sequence: TGTGCCAGCATGGCACTTGAAAAACTGTTTTTT.

This chain links TRBV11-2 with TRBJ2-2; 8 bases align to TRBD2. Germline lookup yields CDR1 SGHAT and CDR2 FQNNGV. The V gene end was trimmed by 5 bases and the J gene end by 0 bases; junction bases not matched to a gene: 5. CDR3 length equals 16 residues. The CDR3 reads CASSLAGDSNTGELFF. CDR3 sequence (DNA): TGTGCCAGCAGCCTAGCGGGTGACTCGAACACCGGGGAGCTGTTTTTT. Supplemented by reference TRBV11-2 and TRBJ2-2, the full variable domain reads EAGVAQSPRYKIIEKRQSVAFWCNPISGHATLYWYQQILGQGPKLLIQFQNNGVVDDSQLPKDRFSAERLKGVDSTLKIQPAKLEDSAVYLCASSLAGDSNTGELFFGEGSRLTVL.

This clonotype was observed a handful of times. This rearrangement joins TRBV27 to TRBJ2-7; 8 nucleotides line up with TRBD1. The CDR3 is 15 residues long. CDR1 and CDR2 from the germline V gene are MNHEY and SMNVEV (reference sequence). The V and J ends lost 6 bases and 2 bases, in that order; junction bases with no gene match: 9. The CDR3 loop is CASSPTGGWTYEQYF. In DNA, the CDR3 is TGTGCCAGCAGCCCAACAGGGGGGTGGACCTACGAGCAGTACTTC.

This clonotype was recorded at least ten times. This chain connects TRBV12-3 or TRBV12-4 to TRBJ1-4; perhaps TRBD1 as D (5 bases). This CDR3 is 17 amino acids long. Trimming took off 1 base at V and 7 bases at J, with 19 bases between the two ends. This chain's CDR3 is CASSLVGGAGYGEKLFF. Written as DNA, the CDR3 is TGTGCCAGCAGTTTAGTCGGTGGGGCAGGGTATGGTGAAAAACTGTTTTTT.

The chain combines TRBV12-3 or TRBV12-4 with TRBJ1-1; 8 nucleotides match TRBD1. This CDR3 is 16 amino acids long. Losses at the gene ends were 0 bases for V and 1 base for J; bases not matched to a gene: 4. The CDR3 region is CASSLALGQGNTEAFF. As DNA, the CDR3 is TGTGCCAGCAGTTTAGCGCTCGGACAGGGGAACACTGAAGCTTTCTTT.

This clonotype was seen only a few times. The chain links TRBV27 to TRBJ2-3; no clear D. Germline CDR1 reads MNHEY; CDR2 reads SMNVEV (reference sequence). This CDR3 has 12 amino acids. Trimming took 4 bases from V and 6 from J, leaving 8 bases between them. In nucleotides, the CDR3 is TGTGCCAGCAGTTGGATAGGGGATACGCAGTATTTT. Translating gives CASSWIGDTQYF.

A few counts support this clonotype. The chain uses TRBV11-3 and TRBJ2-2; the D is unclear. Trimming cost V 0 bases and J 8 bases, with 19 bases left between them. Germline V gene sequence: CDR1 SGHNT, CDR2 YENEEA. The CDR3 contains 17 residues. The DNA of the CDR3 is TGTGCCAGCAGCTTAGATGGTGGTAGGCTGAAACGAGGGGAGCTGTTTTTT. Amino acid sequence: CASSLDGGRLKRGELFF.

This clonotype was picked up many times. This sequence joins TRBV4-1 and TRBJ2-1, with 9 bases matching TRBD1. The germline gives CDR1 MGHRA, CDR2 YSYEKL. The CDR3 has 16 residues. The V and J ends lost 3 bases and 2 bases, in that order; junction bases with no gene match: 5. The CDR3 protein is CASSQSGTGPYNEQFF. The CDR3 region has the DNA TGCGCCAGCAGCCAGTCCGGGACAGGGCCCTACAATGAGCAGTTCTTC.

The chain has TRBV20-1 and TRBJ2-1, with D unclear. The germline CDR1 and CDR2 sequences are DFQATT and SNEGSKA (reference sequence). This CDR3 contains 10 residues. Trimming took 2 bases from V and 8 from J, leaving 4 bases between them. This CDR3 is CSARQDEQFF. Written as DNA, the CDR3 is TGCAGTGCTAGACAAGATGAGCAGTTCTTC.